This TCR beta chain was recorded in a study of T-cell reconstitution after alpha-beta-depleted transplantation in children. Study-wide points: Some patients' high day-60 TCRbeta diversity was attributed to recipient cells surviving conditioning. Two months or so post-transplant, alpha-beta T cells reportedly derived from several hundred expanded graft clones. Newly generated T cells supplied most T-cell counts and diversity one year post-transplant.

Unique molecular identifiers were incorporated when the TCRbeta library was constructed. TCRdb re-derived calls from the PCR reads in MiXCR, one entry per CDR3 protein. The data show fewer than 550,000 distinct CDR3 sequences, roughly 11% seen once. This clonotype was detected only a few times. What it binds is not known. The sequence derives from a female patient under 10 years old who had a stem cell transplant for aplastic anemia, so the T cells may come from the graft donor. The sequencing here drew on PBMCs, mostly from graft donor cells, taken 180 days after TCRalphabeta/CD19-depleted stem cell transplant.

CDR3 nucleotide sequence: TGTGCCAGCAGCTCGACTAGCGTCCAAGAGACCCAGTACTTC. This translates into CASSSTSVQETQYF. The gene calls are TRBV7-9 and TRBJ2-5, with 8 bases identical to TRBD2. Unmatched junction bases numbered 2, after V lost 4 bases and J lost 1 base. Germline-derived CDR1 and CDR2 are SEHNR and FQNEAQ (reference sequence). This CDR3 is built from 14 residues.